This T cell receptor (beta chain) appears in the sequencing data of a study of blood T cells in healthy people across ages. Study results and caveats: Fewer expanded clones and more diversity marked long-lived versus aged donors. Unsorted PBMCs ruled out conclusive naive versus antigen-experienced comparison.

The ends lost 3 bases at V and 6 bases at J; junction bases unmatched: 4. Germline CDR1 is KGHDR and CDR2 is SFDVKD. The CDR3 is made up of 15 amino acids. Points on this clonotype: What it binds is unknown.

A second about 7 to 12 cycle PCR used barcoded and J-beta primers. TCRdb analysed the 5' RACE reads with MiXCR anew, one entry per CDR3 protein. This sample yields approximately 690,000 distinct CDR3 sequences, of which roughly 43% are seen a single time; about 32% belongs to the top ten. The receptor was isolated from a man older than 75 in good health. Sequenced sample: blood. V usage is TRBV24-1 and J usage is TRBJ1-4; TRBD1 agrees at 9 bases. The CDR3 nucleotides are TGTGCCACCAGTGATGGACAGGGGTCTCATGAAAAACTGTTTTTT. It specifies CATSDGQGSHEKLFF.